One sample yielded the 10 T cell receptor beta chains listed below, sequenced in a study of T-cell memory formation after mild COVID-19. Using its own MiXCR run on the 5' RACE reads, TCRdb lists one record per CDR3 protein. The sample yields about 600,000 distinct CDR3 sequences, 20% to 25% seen once. Sample: PBMCs or a T cell subset sorted from them (not recorded which). The receptor set was obtained from an adult woman who had mild COVID-19 (a few samples of this study predate the infection). Cell type and time point are not known.

CDR3 nucleotides: TGTGCCAGCAGCCAGACCGGGACGGACTACGAGCAGTACTTC. It is translated as CASSQTGTDYEQYF. This rearrangement joins TRBV7-9 to TRBJ2-7; D possibly uses TRBD1 or TRBD2 (5 bases each). CDR1 and CDR2 (germline): SEHNR, FQNEAQ (reference sequence). The CDR3 contains 14 residues. Trimming pared 5 bases from V and 3 bases from J, leaving 14 bases between. Full variable domain (remainder filled in from reference TRBV7-9 and TRBJ2-7): DTGVSQNPRHKITKRGQNVTFRCDPISEHNRLYWYRQTLGQGPEFLTYFQNEAQLEKSRLLSDRFSAERPKGSFSTLEIQRTEQGDSAMYLCASSQTGTDYEQYFGPGTRLTVT.

V is TRBV30 and J is TRBJ1-1; tentatively, D is TRBD1 (5 bases). This CDR3 has 12 residues. The germline gives CDR1 GTSNPN, CDR2 SVGIG (reference sequence). V was trimmed by 0 bases and J by 11 bases, leaving 13 bases between them. The CDR3, as DNA: TGTGCCTGGAGTGTTTACGTGGAGGGGGCTTTCTTT. Translated: CAWSVYVEGAFF.

V is TRBV14 and J is TRBJ2-5; D unclear. Germline assignment: CDR1 SGHDN and CDR2 FVKESK. The V end was cut by 4 bases, the J end by 5 bases, with 17 bases between. CDR3 length equals 15 residues. This CDR3 is CASSLKSWVGETQYF. The CDR3 DNA sequence: TGTGCCAGCAGCCTCAAGTCTTGGGTAGGGGAGACCCAGTACTTC.

This clonotype was seen only a few times. The chain has TRBV27 and TRBJ1-2; D is possibly TRBD1 (5 bases). Germline V gene lookup returns CDR1 MNHEY and CDR2 SMNVEV (reference sequence). The CDR3 extends over 15 amino acids. Trimming left V 5 bases short and J 5 bases short, with 18 bases between. The CDR3 sequence is CASSRGDGSTYGYTF. The CDR3 DNA sequence: TGTGCCAGCAGTCGTGGGGACGGATCAACGTATGGCTACACCTTC.

The rearrangement joins TRBV4-3 to TRBJ2-4; D uncertain. The length of the CDR3 is 15 residues. V was shortened by 1 base and J by 0 bases, with 7 bases between the two germline ends. Germline CDR1 reads LGHNA; CDR2 reads YSLEER. The CDR3 spells CASSQAILAKNIQYF. CDR3 coding DNA: TGCGCCAGCAGCCAAGCGATTTTAGCCAAAAACATTCAGTACTTC.

This clonotype turned up a few times. The rearrangement joins TRBV20-1 to TRBJ1-1, with 7 bases fitting TRBD1. V was clipped by 3 bases and J by 5 bases; unmatched bases: 18. This CDR3 has 17 residues. Germline V gene lookup returns CDR1 DFQATT and CDR2 SNEGSKA (reference sequence). The CDR3 sequence is CSASGGTALIRRTEAFF. The CDR3 region has the DNA TGCAGTGCTAGCGGCGGGACAGCCCTAATCAGAAGGACTGAAGCTTTCTTT.

This clonotype came up many times. This chain joins TRBV3-1 and TRBJ2-2, with no clear D. The CDR3 is 15 residues long. The germline V gene encodes CDR1 LGHDT and CDR2 YNNKEL (reference sequence). V was cut by 5 bases and J by 4 bases, with 14 bases left in between. This CDR3 reads CASSAPRPFTGELFF. The CDR3 nucleotides read TGTGCCAGCAGCGCACCACGGCCATTCACCGGGGAGCTGTTTTTT.

This clonotype occurred a few times. The chain employs TRBV29-1 and TRBJ2-7; 10 bases match TRBD1. CDR1 and CDR2 from the germline V gene are SQVTM and ANQGSEA. The junction had 13 bases not matched to a gene; V was cut back by 6 bases and J by 5 bases. This CDR3 spans 15 amino acids. CDR3 coding DNA: TGCAGCGTAGAACCGACAGGGGGCGCAGAGGACGAGCAGTACTTC. This gives the protein CSVEPTGGAEDEQYF.

V is TRBV6-6 and J is TRBJ2-3; D is unresolved. Trimming pared 4 bases from V and 6 bases from J, leaving 14 bases between. Germline V lookup: CDR1 MNHNY, CDR2 SVGAGI (reference sequence). The CDR3 is 14 residues long. The CDR3 here is CASSSGSGRDTQYF. CDR3 in DNA: TGTGCCAGCAGTTCTGGGTCAGGTAGGGATACGCAGTATTTT.

This chain uses TRBV10-3 with TRBJ1-4; TRBD1 might be the D (5 bases). Germline CDR1 reads ENHRY; CDR2 reads SYGVKD. The CDR3 is 12 residues long. V gave up 10 bases and J gave up 6 bases, with 12 bases separating them. The CDR3 region is CATQGNDEKLFF. The DNA of the CDR3 is TGTGCCACCCAGGGAAATGATGAAAAACTGTTTTTT.